This TCR beta chain was recorded in a study of CD8+ T cells in alopecia areata. As for treatment: oral pan-JAK inhibitor, 5-10 mg twice daily. Reverse transcribed after extraction, RNA yielded cDNA as the sequencing template. Assay: immunoSEQ multiplex PCR; the TCRdb copy retains only in-frame clones and omits some. Among 110,000 to 150,000 clones listed, 45% to 65% were seen once. Overall study results and limits: In scalp and blood, many expanded lesional clones persisted during tofacitinib.

Germline-derived CDR1 and CDR2 are SGDLS and YYNGEE. V was cut by 3 bases and J by 6 bases, with 15 bases left in between. There are 14 residues in the CDR3. This clone was counted a few times. Its antigen is unidentified. The TCR sequence derives from a human donor with alopecia areata. J is TRBJ1-1 and V is TRBV9; TRBD1 might be the D (6 bases). The sample was CD8+ T cells sorted from blood, taken at week 4, from a patient treated with tofacitinib. Here the CDR3 DNA reads TGTGCCAGCAGCGCATCAGGGGCGGCGGCTGAAGCTTTCTTT. Translated: CASSASGAAAEAFF.